These 30 T cell receptor beta chains were all obtained from the same sample, sequenced in a study of T cell responses to AZD1222 COVID-19 vaccine. TCRdb keeps only in-frame clones here, not all; method: immunoSEQ multiplex PCR. The table has 130,000 to 150,000 clones, about 87% seen once. The sample in question was peripheral blood, obtained on day 0 of AZD1222 vaccination. These receptors were taken from an adult in good health.

The chain has TRBV19 and TRBJ2-2, with D perhaps matching TRBD2 (7 bases). CDR1 and CDR2 from the germline V gene are LNHDA and SQIVND (reference sequence). V gave up 9 bases and J gave up 6 bases, with 14 bases separating them. The CDR3 is 13 residues long. Written as DNA, the CDR3 is TGTGCCAGCAACCGGGGGGCCCCCGGGGAGCTGTTTTTT. It specifies CASNRGAPGELFF.

As regards this clone: This same CDR3 is encoded by further DNA sequences in the sample. The rearrangement links TRBV7-8 to TRBJ1-2, with D perhaps TRBD1 (5 bases). V lost 3 bases and J lost 3, with 8 bases in between. Germline V gives CDR1 SGHVS, CDR2 FQNEAQ. The CDR3 runs to 13 residues. The CDR3 sequence: CASSLGGDYGYTF. Written as DNA, the CDR3 is TGTGCCAGCAGCTTGGGGGGTGACTATGGCTACACCTTC.

The chain recombines TRBV4-3 with TRBJ1-1; D is unclear. CDR3 length: 13 residues. Deletions cut 5 bases from V and 1 base from J, with 8 bases between. The V gene's germline CDR1 is LGHNA and CDR2 YSLEER. The CDR3 loop is CASSSQPNTEAFF. The CDR3 region has the DNA TGCGCCAGCAGCTCGCAACCGAACACTGAAGCTTTCTTT.

The chain joins TRBV15 to TRBJ2-7; 9 positions match TRBD1. The germline V gene has CDR1 LNHNV and CDR2 YYDKDF (reference sequence). This CDR3 spans 16 amino acids. With V trimmed by 0 bases and J by 2 bases, 5 bases remained unmatched. CDR3 nucleotides: TGTGCCACCAGCAGAGATGGGCGGACAGGGGCCTACGAGCAGTACTTC. Protein: CATSRDGRTGAYEQYF.

The V call is TRBV27, the J call TRBJ1-2; D is undetermined. The V and J ends lost 2 bases and 1 base respectively, with 14 bases between them. The germline V gene encodes CDR1 MNHEY and CDR2 SMNVEV (reference sequence). The CDR3 contains 16 residues. The CDR3 here is CASSLDPPTSNYGYTF. The CDR3 nucleotides are TGTGCCAGCAGTTTAGACCCTCCGACGAGTAACTATGGCTACACCTTC.

The chain combines TRBV27 with TRBJ1-1; a weak D match, TRBD1 (6 bases). The CDR3 extends over 17 amino acids. CDR1 and CDR2 (germline): MNHEY, SMNVEV (reference sequence). With 5 bases removed from V and 10 bases from J, the gap between germline ends came to 29 bases. The CDR3 DNA reads as TGTGCCAGCAGTCCCCCGCCGGGGACACCGGGCGAGAATGTAGCTTTCTTT. The encoded protein is CASSPPPGTPGENVAFF.

V is TRBV6-5 and J is TRBJ1-1; 7 bases fit TRBD1. V lost 10 bases to trimming and J lost 1 base; unmatched junction nucleotides: 9. CDR3 size: 14 residues. The germline V gene has CDR1 MNHEY and CDR2 SVGAGI. CDR3 amino acids: CATEPGTENTEAFF. CDR3 nucleotide sequence: TGTGCCACTGAGCCCGGGACAGAGAACACTGAAGCTTTCTTT.

This chain links TRBV28 with TRBJ2-7, with D possibly being TRBD1 (6 bases). The CDR3 has 14 residues. Germline loops: CDR1 MDHEN, CDR2 SYDVKM. V dropped 8 bases and J dropped 1 base, with 15 bases sitting between them. The CDR3 loop reads CASGPGTRSYEQYF. The CDR3 nucleotides read TGTGCCAGCGGCCCCGGGACAAGATCCTACGAGCAGTACTTC.

This rearrangement joins TRBV30 to TRBJ1-2, with D uncertain. Germline V gene lookup returns CDR1 GTSNPN and CDR2 SVGIG (reference sequence). V was shortened by 0 bases and J by 4 bases, with 12 bases between the two germline ends. The CDR3 spans 14 residues. The CDR3 here is CAWSVAGITYGYTF. The CDR3 region has the DNA TGTGCCTGGAGTGTGGCTGGGATTACCTATGGCTACACCTTC.

The chain links TRBV24-1 to TRBJ2-1, with 8 bases lining up with TRBD2. CDR1 and CDR2 from the germline V gene are KGHDR and SFDVKD. The CDR3 runs 13 residues. Trimming at V came to 10 bases and at J to 4 bases, leaving 5 bases not matched to a gene. The CDR3 sequence: CATQGLGYNEQFF. The DNA for the CDR3 is TGTGCCACACAGGGACTAGGGTACAATGAGCAGTTCTTC.

V usage is TRBV6-5 and J usage is TRBJ2-3; D remains ambiguous. This CDR3 is 15 amino acids long. V was cut by 2 bases and J by 4 bases, with 13 bases left in between. CDR1 and CDR2 (germline): MNHEY, SVGAGI. CDR3 protein: CASSYSLTAPDTQYF. DNA of the CDR3: TGTGCCAGCAGTTACAGCCTGACCGCGCCAGATACGCAGTATTTT.

Here the CDR3 reads CASQWDRGNTIYF. The CDR3 DNA follows: TGTGCCAGCCAGTGGGACCGTGGAAACACCATATATTTT. The chain uses TRBV6-5 and TRBJ1-3, with a weak D call TRBD1 (5 bases). CDR3 length: 13 amino acids. The germline V gene encodes CDR1 MNHEY and CDR2 SVGAGI. The ends were cut back, 8 bases at V and 3 bases at J, with 11 bases in the middle.

This chain links TRBV9 with TRBJ2-7, with 12 positions matching TRBD1. The CDR3 spans 15 residues. Germline V gives CDR1 SGDLS, CDR2 YYNGEE. After removal of 3 bases from V and 4 bases from J, the junction contained 5 bases not matched to a gene. The DNA for the CDR3 is TGTGCCAGCAGCGCAGGGACAGGGGGCATATACGAGCAGTACTTC. Translation gives CASSAGTGGIYEQYF.

A note on this clone: Within the sample, other DNA sequences also encode this same CDR3. V usage is TRBV11-3 and J usage is TRBJ1-5; D might be TRBD1 (6 bases). This CDR3 has 15 amino acids. Germline V CDR1 and CDR2: SGHNT, YENEEA. V lost 0 bases to trimming and J lost 4 bases, with 10 bases between them. CDR3 sequence: CASSLEVQGNQPQHF. The CDR3 DNA sequence: TGTGCCAGCAGCTTAGAGGTACAGGGAAATCAGCCCCAGCATTTT.

For the CDR3, the DNA is TGTGCCAGCAGCTTGACTAGCGGATACGAGCAGTACTTC. It is translated as CASSLTSGYEQYF. This sequence joins TRBV7-2 and TRBJ2-7, with TRBD2 identical over 9 bases. The V segment lost 3 bases and the J segment 4 bases; nucleotides outside the gene matches: 1. The length of the CDR3 is 13 residues. The germline gives CDR1 SGHTA, CDR2 FQGNSA. The entire variable domain, with the rest obtained from reference TRBV7-2 and TRBJ2-7, is as follows: GAGVSQSPSNKVTEKGKDVELRCDPISGHTALYWYRQSLGQGLEFLIYFQGNSAPDKSGLPSDRFSAERTGGSVSTLTIQRTQQEDSAVYLCASSLTSGYEQYFGPGTRLTVT.

This clone has more than one count but fewer than ten. The chain employs TRBV19 and TRBJ2-3; D may be TRBD1 or TRBD2 (5 bases each). Trimming left V 10 bases short and J 6 bases short, with 17 bases between. Germline V gene lookup returns CDR1 LNHDA and CDR2 SQIVND (reference sequence). The CDR3 covers 13 residues. The CDR3 loop reads CATTPWGSDTQYF. Written as DNA, the CDR3 is TGTGCCACCACGCCTTGGGGGTCGGATACGCAGTATTTT.

CDR3 in DNA: TGTGCCGCGCGTACGGCTACTCTGGGGAACACTGAAGCTTTCTTT. This gives the protein CAARTATLGNTEAFF. The chain combines TRBV27 with TRBJ1-1; D not resolved. The CDR3 is 15 amino acids. V was trimmed by 11 bases and J by 1 base, leaving 20 bases between them. From germline, CDR1 is MNHEY and CDR2 SMNVEV (reference sequence).

This clone showed up just a few times. CDR3 nucleotide sequence: TGCGCCAGCAGCCAAGGCAGGGCAGTGTCATTGGACACTGAAGCTTTCTTT. Encoded protein: CASSQGRAVSLDTEAFF. V is TRBV4-1 and J is TRBJ1-1, with D possibly matching TRBD1 (5 bases). The CDR3 spans 17 residues. CDR1 and CDR2 (germline): MGHRA, YSYEKL. The V end lost 1 base, the J end lost 3 bases, and 18 bases lay between the germline ends.

The chain combines TRBV10-3 with TRBJ2-3; the match to TRBD2 covers 7 bases. Germline V CDR1 and CDR2: ENHRY, SYGVKD. V trimming: 7 bases; J trimming: 2 bases; junction bases outside the gene matches: 3. The CDR3 contains 13 residues. DNA of the CDR3: TGTGCCATCATGAGCGGGGTCACAGATACGCAGTATTTT. Protein sequence: CAIMSGVTDTQYF.

This sequence joins TRBV7-3 and TRBJ2-2; TRBD2 might be the D (6 bases). This CDR3 has 17 amino acids. Germline CDR1 reads SGHTA; CDR2 reads FQGTGA. Trimming shortened V by 0 bases and J by 2 bases, and 13 bases separated the two germline ends. The CDR3 region has the DNA TGTGCCAGCAGCTTAACTCTTGGAGGGGCCAACACCGGGGAGCTGTTTTTT. Translation gives CASSLTLGGANTGELFF.

This rearrangement joins TRBV7-9 to TRBJ1-4, with TRBD1 identical over 7 bases. CDR3 size: 15 residues. The germline gives CDR1 SEHNR, CDR2 FQNEAQ (reference sequence). V lost 4 bases, J lost 1 base, and 3 bases stayed unmatched. The CDR3 here is CASSSNRGTNEKLFF. The CDR3 DNA follows: TGTGCCAGCAGCTCAAACAGGGGAACTAATGAAAAACTGTTTTTT.

The chain combines TRBV5-1 with TRBJ2-1; D possibly corresponds to TRBD2 (6 bases). The length of the CDR3 is 17 residues. V lost 7 bases to trimming and J lost 8 bases, with 28 bases between them. Germline V lookup: CDR1 SGHRS, CDR2 YFSETQ. In nucleotides, the CDR3 is TGCGCCAGCCGGGGAGGTTGGGCCGGACGGGAAGGCGATGAGCAGTTCTTC. Translation: CASRGGWAGREGDEQFF.

This clone was seen a few times. V is TRBV28 and J is TRBJ1-3; D remains ambiguous. Deletions cut 3 bases from V and 0 bases from J, with 6 bases between. Per germline, CDR1 MDHEN and CDR2 SYDVKM. The CDR3 has 14 residues. The CDR3 DNA follows: TGTGCCAGCAGTTTGGCGACCTCTGGAAACACCATATATTTT. It specifies CASSLATSGNTIYF.

The chain combines TRBV7-9 with TRBJ1-1; no definite D call. V dropped 7 bases and J dropped 0 bases, with 6 bases sitting between them. The length of the CDR3 is 12 residues. Germline loops: CDR1 SEHNR, CDR2 FQNEAQ (reference sequence). The CDR3 sequence is CASTQLNTEAFF. CDR3 DNA sequence: TGTGCCAGCACTCAGTTGAACACTGAAGCTTTCTTT.

The CDR3 DNA reads as TGTGCCAGTAGTCCCCAATCAGTCAACTATGGCTACACCTTC. Its translation is CASSPQSVNYGYTF. The gene calls are TRBV19 and TRBJ1-2; D gene unclear. Germline CDR1 is LNHDA and CDR2 is SQIVND (reference sequence). The V end was cut by 5 bases, the J end by 2 bases, with 12 bases between. The CDR3 totals 14 residues. The full variable domain, its missing parts supplied by reference TRBV19 and TRBJ1-2, is DGGITQSPKYLFRKEGQNVTLSCEQNLNHDAMYWYRQDPGQGLRLIYYSQIVNDFQKGDIAEGYSVSREKKESFPLTVTSAQKNPTAFYLCASSPQSVNYGYTFGSGTRLTVV.

The chain has TRBV10-3 and TRBJ1-2; D gene uncertain. V was cut by 7 bases and J by 2 bases, with 17 bases left in between. The germline gives CDR1 ENHRY, CDR2 SYGVKD. CDR3 size: 15 residues. CDR3 sequence (DNA): TGTGCCATCAACGGTCCCCGACTTGGGAACTATGGCTACACCTTC. Translated, it gives CAINGPRLGNYGYTF.

The genes are TRBV6-6 and TRBJ2-7; a weak D match, TRBD1 (6 bases). From germline, CDR1 is MNHNY and CDR2 SVGAGI (reference sequence). There are 13 residues in the CDR3. Trimming cost V 7 bases and J 3 bases, with 13 bases left between them. CDR3 nucleotide sequence: TGTGCCAGCACCTATACACAGGGCTACGAGCAGTACTTC. The encoded protein is CASTYTQGYEQYF.

The chain has TRBV5-1 and TRBJ1-5; 7 bases align to TRBD1. Unmatched junction bases numbered 1, after V lost 1 base and J lost 3 bases. CDR3 length equals 14 residues. Germline CDR1 reads SGHRS; CDR2 reads YFSETQ. CDR3 residues: CASSLTGANQPQHF. CDR3 sequence (DNA): TGCGCCAGCAGCTTGACAGGGGCCAATCAGCCCCAGCATTTT. Full variable domain (rest looked up from reference TRBV5-1 and TRBJ1-5): KAGVTQTPRYLIKTRGQQVTLSCSPISGHRSVSWYQQTPGQGLQFLFEYFSETQRNKGNFPGRFSGRQFSNSRSEMNVSTLELGDSALYLCASSLTGANQPQHFGDGTRLSIL.

This chain connects TRBV5-1 to TRBJ1-6; 8 bases map to TRBD1. The CDR3 consists of 15 residues. Looked up from germline, CDR1 is SGHRS and CDR2 is YFSETQ. The J segment lost 5 bases and the V segment lost 0 bases, leaving 1 base of the junction unmatched. The CDR3 region is CASSLGDRNNSPLHF. Written as DNA, the CDR3 is TGCGCCAGCAGCTTGGGGGACAGGAATAATTCACCCCTCCACTTT.

V is TRBV6-2 or TRBV6-3 and J is TRBJ2-2; TRBD1 matches 10 bases. Germline V lookup: CDR1 MNHEY, CDR2 SVGEGT. The trim removed 5 bases at V and 4 bases at J, leaving 1 base unmatched. This CDR3 contains 14 residues. CDR3 in amino acids: CASSRDRGTGELFF. As DNA, the CDR3 is TGTGCCAGCAGTCGGGACAGGGGCACCGGGGAGCTGTTTTTT.